Shown below are 14 T cell receptor beta chains from a single sample sequenced in a study of T cell clusters in autoimmune cytopenias (dated by TCRdb to the late 2010s). Each sample's TRB amplification started from 250 ng of peripheral blood genomic DNA, which corresponds to some 41,000 genome equivalents. Sequencing took place on an Illumina MiSeq. TRB rearrangements were amplified by multiplex PCR following a touch-down protocol, with the TRB-A and TRB-B primer pools mixed in one tube. Reads reprocessed by TCRdb are summarized as one entry per CDR3 protein sequence, and DNA is absent. This sample's clone table shows thousands of distinct CDR3 sequences. 4% to 5% of the sample belongs to the ten largest clones. The sequencing sample was made of peripheral blood. These receptors were collected from a human donor with an autoimmune cytopenia or autoimmune hepatitis (not recorded which).

The rearrangement joins TRBV6-2 or TRBV6-3 to TRBJ2-1; no DNA is available, so the TRBD1 call from TCRdb remains unchecked. The CDR3 is made up of 13 amino acids. CDR1 and CDR2 (germline): MNHEY, SVGEGT. This chain's CDR3 is CASRGTSGNEQFF.

Considering frequency, this clonotype is medium-sized. The gene calls are TRBV30 and TRBJ1-3. The CDR3 totals 16 residues. Per the germline V gene, CDR1 is GTSNPN and CDR2 is SVGIG (reference sequence). CDR3 loop: CAWSSSGLQYGNTIYF.

Its frequency marks this clonotype as medium-sized. The chain carries TRBV5-4 and TRBJ2-3; TCRdb's assignment of TRBD2 cannot be checked, as there is no DNA. The CDR3 totals 15 residues. CDR1 and CDR2 (germline): SGHNT, YYREEE (reference sequence). The CDR3 region is CASSSGASRTDTQYF.

The chain uses TRBV30 and TRBJ2-5; checking the TCRdb D call of TRBD2 is not possible without DNA. Per the germline V gene, CDR1 is GTSNPN and CDR2 is SVGIG (reference sequence). The CDR3 has 20 amino acids. CDR3 region: CAWSWGQGIPGGRGHNEQFF. Looking up the rest from reference TRBV30 and TRBJ2-5 gives the full variable domain: SQTIHQWPATLVQPVGSPLSLECTVEGTSNPNLYWYRQAAGRGLQLLFYSVGIGQISSEVPQNLSASRPQDRQFILSSKKLLLSDSGFYLCAWSWGQGIPGGRGHNEQFFGPGTRLLVL.

V is TRBV7-9 and J is TRBJ1-2. This CDR3 spans 15 amino acids. The germline V gene has CDR1 SEHNR and CDR2 FQNEAQ (reference sequence). This CDR3 is CATVSSVKANYGYTF.

This clonotype ranks as medium-sized in terms of frequency. This chain links TRBV27 with TRBJ2-2; lacking DNA, the TRBD1 call made by TCRdb goes unchecked. Germline V gene sequence: CDR1 MNHEY, CDR2 SMNVEV (reference sequence). The CDR3 extends over 12 amino acids. CDR3 sequence reads: CASRSPAWELFF.

The chain links TRBV4-3 to TRBJ2-5; TCRdb's D call of TRBD2 is untestable without DNA. This CDR3 is built from 13 residues. Germline values: CDR1 LGHNA, CDR2 YSLEER. The CDR3 reads CASSRGVLETQYF.

This clonotype is identified as medium-sized from frequency. V and J are TRBV6-5 and TRBJ1-5; no DNA is available, so the TRBD1 call from TCRdb remains unchecked. The CDR3 spans 13 residues. CDR1 is MNHEY and CDR2 is SVGAGI in the germline V gene. The chain's CDR3 is CATGKNSNQPQHF.

The chain uses TRBV6-1 and TRBJ1-6; TCRdb reports TRBD1, a call that lacks DNA to check it against. This CDR3 is built from 14 residues. Per germline, CDR1 MNHNS and CDR2 SASEGT. The CDR3 loop is CASSEQGEYSPLHF.

By frequency, this clonotype registers medium-sized. The genes are TRBV18 and TRBJ2-7; absent DNA, TCRdb's TRBD2 call cannot be checked. The CDR3 sequence is 18 residues long. CDR1 is KGHSH and CDR2 is LQKENI in the germline V gene. This chain's CDR3 is CASSPPGSLAGAGYEQYF.

This clonotype is identified as medium-sized from frequency. The V and J genes are TRBV5-4 and TRBJ1-2; lacking DNA, the TRBD1 call made by TCRdb goes unchecked. The germline gives CDR1 SGHNT, CDR2 YYREEE (reference sequence). This CDR3 comprises 14 residues. CDR3 sequence: CASSLGGAVYGYTF.

Judged by frequency, this clonotype is medium-sized. The chain has TRBV19 and TRBJ1-3. Germline V gene sequence: CDR1 LNHDA, CDR2 SQIVND (reference sequence). This CDR3 spans 15 amino acids. The CDR3 sequence is CASSIVWGAGNTIYF.

Frequency places this clonotype as medium-sized (0.01 to 0.1%). J is TRBJ1-1 and V is TRBV12-3 or TRBV12-4. The CDR3 totals 13 residues. CDR3 in amino acids: CASSLVRDTEAFF.

Considering frequency, this clonotype is medium-sized. The chain is built from TRBV10-3 and TRBJ1-2. This CDR3 is built from 16 residues. Germline lookup yields CDR1 ENHRY and CDR2 SYGVKD. The CDR3: CAISELFEEGFYGYTF.